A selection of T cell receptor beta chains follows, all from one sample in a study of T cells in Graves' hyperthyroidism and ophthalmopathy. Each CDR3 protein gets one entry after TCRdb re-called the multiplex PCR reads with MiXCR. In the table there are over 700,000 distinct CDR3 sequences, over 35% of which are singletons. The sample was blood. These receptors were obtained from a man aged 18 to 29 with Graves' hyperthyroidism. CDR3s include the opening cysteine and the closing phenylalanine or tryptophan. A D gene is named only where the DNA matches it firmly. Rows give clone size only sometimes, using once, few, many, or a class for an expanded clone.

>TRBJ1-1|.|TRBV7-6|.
TGTGCCAGCAGCCAAGACACAGTTCCCGCTGAAGCTTTCTTT
CASSQDTVPAEAFF
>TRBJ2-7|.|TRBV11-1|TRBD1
TGTGCCAGCACCCGGGACAGGGTCGTTGGCGAGCAGTACTTC
CASTRDRVVGEQYF
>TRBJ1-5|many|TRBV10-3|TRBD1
TGTGCCATCAGCGCGACAGGGGTAGGGAATCAGCCCCAGCATTTT
CAISATGVGNQPQHF
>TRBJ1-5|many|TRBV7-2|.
TGTGCCAGCAGCTTAGTAGTACCGGGGAGCAATCAGCCCCAGCATTTT
CASSLVVPGSNQPQHF
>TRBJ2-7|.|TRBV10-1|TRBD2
TGCGCCAGCAGCACTAGCGGGGGGTCCACCGAGCAGTACTTC
CASSTSGGSTEQYF
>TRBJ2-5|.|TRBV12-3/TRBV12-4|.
TGTGCCAGCGCTCAGGACGGTCAAGAGACCCAGTACTTC
CASAQDGQETQYF
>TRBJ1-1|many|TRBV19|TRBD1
TGTGCCAGTAGTACGCGACAGGGAAGGACTGAAGCTTTCTTT
CASSTRQGRTEAFF
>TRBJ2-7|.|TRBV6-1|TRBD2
TGTGCCAGCATGGGAACCGGGACTAGCGGATTCGAGCAGTACTTC
CASMGTGTSGFEQYF
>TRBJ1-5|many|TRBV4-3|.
TGCGCCAGCAGCCAAGGGCTGGGGCAGCCCCAGCATTTT
CASSQGLGQPQHF
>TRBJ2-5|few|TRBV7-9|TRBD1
TGTGCCAGCAGCTTCCACGCCGGGACAGGGGTGGTGGAGACCCAGTACTTC
CASSFHAGTGVVETQYF
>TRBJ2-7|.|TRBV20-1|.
TGCAGTGCTAGGAAATGGGCGGTTGGGTACGAGCAGTACTTC
CSARKWAVGYEQYF
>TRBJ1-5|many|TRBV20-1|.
TGCAGTGCTAGACAGATTAGCAATCAGCCCCAGCATTTT
CSARQISNQPQHF
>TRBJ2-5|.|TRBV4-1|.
TGCGCCAGCAGCCCCGGTGATAGCGGACAAGAGACCCAGTACTTC
CASSPGDSGQETQYF
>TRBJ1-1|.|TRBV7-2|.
TGTGCCAGCAGCTTTCTCAGGGAGACTGAAGCTTTCTTT
CASSFLRETEAFF
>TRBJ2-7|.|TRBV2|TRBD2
TGTGCCAGCAGGGATGTCTTGGGCGGGGGCTACGAGCAGTACTTC
CASRDVLGGGYEQYF
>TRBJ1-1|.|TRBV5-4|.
TGTGCCTATGAATGGCGGGGTGGGAGTCAGGCTTTCTTT
CAYEWRGGSQAFF
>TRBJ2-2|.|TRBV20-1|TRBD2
TGCAGTGTCTCAGCGGGGGGGATAGACACCGGGGAGCTGTTTTTT
CSVSAGGIDTGELFF
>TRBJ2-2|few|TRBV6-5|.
TGTGCCAGCAGTTATGCAGGCACCGGGGAGCTGTTTTTT
CASSYAGTGELFF
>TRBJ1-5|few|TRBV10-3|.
TGTGCCAGCAGCCAGTCGGGGATTTCGGGCAATCAGCCCCAGCATTTT
CASSQSGISGNQPQHF
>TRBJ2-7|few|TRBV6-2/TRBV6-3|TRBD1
TGTGCCAGCAGGACCAACAGGGGGTACTCCTACGAGCAGTACTTC
CASRTNRGYSYEQYF
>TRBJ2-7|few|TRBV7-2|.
TGTGCCAGCAGTCCACCCGGGACACCGCCTCTCGAGCAGTACTTC
CASSPPGTPPLEQYF
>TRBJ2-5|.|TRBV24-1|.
TGTGCCTTACTGACAGGCGGGGAGACCCAGTACTTC
CALLTGGETQYF
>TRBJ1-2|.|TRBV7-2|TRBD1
TGTGCCAGCAGCAACGACAGGGTGTCTAACTATGGCTACACCTTC
CASSNDRVSNYGYTF
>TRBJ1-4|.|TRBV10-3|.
TGTGCCATCAAAGAGGGACGGAATGAAAAACTGTTTTTT
CAIKEGRNEKLFF
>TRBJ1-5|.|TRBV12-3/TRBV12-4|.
TGTGCCAGCAGCCTGCAGTATAGCAATCAGCCCCAGCATTTT
CASSLQYSNQPQHF
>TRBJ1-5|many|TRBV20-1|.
TGCAGTGCCGACTCGGCAGGGGGCAATCAGCCCCAGCATTTT
CSADSAGGNQPQHF
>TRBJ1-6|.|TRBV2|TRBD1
TGTGCCAGCGGAGACAGGGGGCCGAATTCACCCCTCCACTTT
CASGDRGPNSPLHF
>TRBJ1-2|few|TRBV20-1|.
TGCAGTGCTAGCCGGAACTCTGAGGTTGGCTACACCTTC
CSASRNSEVGYTF
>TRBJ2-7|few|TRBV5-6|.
TGTGCCAGCAGCTTGGCCCTGGAAGGCTTTTACGAGCAGTACTTC
CASSLALEGFYEQYF